Sequencing of this T cell receptor (beta chain) was carried out in a study of T-cell reconstitution after alpha-beta-depleted transplantation in children (dated by TCRdb to 2015 to 2016). Concerning the study at large: Using TCR repertoire profiling, the study followed T-cell immune reconstitution in a quantitative way in children after TCRalphabeta/CD19-depleted allogeneic hematopoietic cell transplantation. The investigation overall reported the following: Apparently early alphabetaT-cell count recovery about two months after transplant reportedly relied on only several hundred rapidly expanded clones derived from non-depleted graft cells. Over the following months the frequencies of hyperexpanded clones went down, and after one year T-cell counts and TCRbeta diversity were mostly credited to newly produced T cells. In some patients, the high TCRbeta diversity seen at day 60 was put down to recipient T cells and intrathymic progenitors that had survived conditioning.

The treatment or condition label here, explained by the study, means: allogeneic hematopoietic cell transplantation with graft depleted of TCRalphabeta T cells and CD19 B cells. The transplant recipients were children given TCRalphabeta/CD19-depleted allogeneic hematopoietic cell grafts. At the junction V is shortened by 5 bases and J by 8 bases, with 12 bases in between. From the cysteine through the phenylalanine, the CDR3 covers 12 amino acids. Only the CDR3 portion is preserved as DNA: 36 bases, with reading frame beginning at the first base. CDR1 and CDR2 were assigned from the germline V gene as SGHAT and FQNNGV. This clonotype was observed many times. Which antigen it targets is not known. No base quality values were provided; no much bigger clone lies one nucleotide off. Receptor libraries were prepared by PCR. TCRdb lists the instrument as Illumina HiSeq 2500. TCR libraries were prepared with molecular barcoding, using unique molecular identifiers to normalize TCRbeta repertoire quantification. The public reads were quality trimmed at Q25 with fastp and then assembled into clones with MiXCR by TCRdb, keeping productive beta chains. All rows with the same CDR3 protein become a single entry with the most common DNA and genes. The sample has 65,000 to 70,000 distinct CDR3 sequences on record, roughly 4.4% of them singletons. Jointly, the top ten make up under 20% of the sample.

This receptor was taken from a boy in the first two years of life who had a stem cell transplant for acute myeloid leukemia, so the T cells may come from the graft donor. Rearrangement joined TRBV11-2 to TRBJ1-2, with TRBD1 tentatively as D gene (6 bases match). Specimen: PBMCs, mostly from graft donor cells, collected 180 days after TCRalphabeta/CD19-depleted stem cell transplant. The CDR3 has the sequence CASSPAGGGYTF. The DNA reads as follows: TGTGCCAGCAGCCCCGCGGGGGGCGGCTACACCTTC.